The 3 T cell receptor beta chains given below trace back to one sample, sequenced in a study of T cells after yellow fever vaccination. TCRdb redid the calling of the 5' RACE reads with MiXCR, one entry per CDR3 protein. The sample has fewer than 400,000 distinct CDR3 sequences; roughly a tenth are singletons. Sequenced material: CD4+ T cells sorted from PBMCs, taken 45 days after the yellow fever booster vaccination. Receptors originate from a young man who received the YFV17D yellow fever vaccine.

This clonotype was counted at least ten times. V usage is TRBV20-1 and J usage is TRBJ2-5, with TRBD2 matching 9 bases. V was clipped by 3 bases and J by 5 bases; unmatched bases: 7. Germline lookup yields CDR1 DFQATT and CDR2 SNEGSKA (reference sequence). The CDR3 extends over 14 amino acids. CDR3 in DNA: TGCAGTGCTAGTCGAGCGGGGGGCCGGGAGACCCAGTACTTC. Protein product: CSASRAGGRETQYF.

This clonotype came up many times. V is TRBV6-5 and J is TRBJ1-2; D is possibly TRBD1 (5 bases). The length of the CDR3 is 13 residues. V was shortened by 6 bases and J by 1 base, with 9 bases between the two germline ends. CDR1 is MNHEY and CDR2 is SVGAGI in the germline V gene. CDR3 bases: TGTGCCAGCAGACGTGACAGTAACTATGGCTACACCTTC. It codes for CASRRDSNYGYTF.

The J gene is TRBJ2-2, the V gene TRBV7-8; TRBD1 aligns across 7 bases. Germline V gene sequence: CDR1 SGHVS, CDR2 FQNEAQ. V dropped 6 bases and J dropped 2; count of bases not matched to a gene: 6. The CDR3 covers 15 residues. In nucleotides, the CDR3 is TGTGCCAGCAGGCCCGGGACAGCCAACACCGGGGAGCTGTTTTTT. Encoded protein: CASRPGTANTGELFF.